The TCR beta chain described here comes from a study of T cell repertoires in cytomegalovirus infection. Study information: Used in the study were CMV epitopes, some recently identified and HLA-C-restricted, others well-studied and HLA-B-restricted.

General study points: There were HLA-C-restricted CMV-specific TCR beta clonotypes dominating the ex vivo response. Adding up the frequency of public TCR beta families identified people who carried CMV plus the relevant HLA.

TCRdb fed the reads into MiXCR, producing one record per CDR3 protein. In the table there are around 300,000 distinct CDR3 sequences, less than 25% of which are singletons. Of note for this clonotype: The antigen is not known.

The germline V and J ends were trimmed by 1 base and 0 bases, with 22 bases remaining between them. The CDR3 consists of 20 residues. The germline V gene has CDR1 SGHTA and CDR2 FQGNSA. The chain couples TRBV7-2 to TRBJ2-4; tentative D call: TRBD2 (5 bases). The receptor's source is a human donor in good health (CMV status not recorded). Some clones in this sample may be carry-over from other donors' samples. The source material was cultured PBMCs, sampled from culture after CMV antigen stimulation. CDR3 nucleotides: TGTGCCAGCAGCTTAGATGCCCGGGCCACGGCGGGTGAAGCCAAAAACATTCAGTACTTC. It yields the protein CASSLDARATAGEAKNIQYF.